This T cell receptor beta chain was sequenced for a study of PD-L1 blockade in urothelial cancer. The time point denotes: pretreatment peripheral blood. Comment on this clone: Its antigen is unknown.

Findings and caveats of the study: Clonality of blood TCR below the median before treatment predicted better survival.

The method was immunoSEQ multiplex PCR; TCRdb's version includes in-frame clones alone and lacks a portion of them. The sample contains 35,000 to 45,000 clones, about nine tenths of which appear only once. The sequenced sample was PBMCs, obtained around atezolizumab (anti-PD-L1) treatment. The TCR was taken from a woman aged 60-75 years with urothelial cancer.

CDR3 amino acids: CASSLGQHTEAFF. DNA of the CDR3: TGTGCCAGCAGTCTAGGACAGCACACTGAAGCTTTCTTT. This sequence joins TRBV27 and TRBJ1-1, with D perhaps TRBD1 (6 bases). Per the germline V gene, CDR1 is MNHEY and CDR2 is SMNVEV (reference sequence). V gave up 5 bases and J gave up 3 bases, with 10 bases separating them. CDR3 size: 13 residues.